This passage covers 21 T cell receptor beta chains from one sample sequenced in a study of blood T cell repertoires in COVID-19. Data came from immunoSEQ multiplex PCR; TCRdb stores just in-frame clones and leaves some out. Here the sample spans almost 200,000 clones, about 82% being singletons. The sequenced sample consisted of peripheral blood. The receptors come from a man in his 60s with COVID-19, enrolled during active disease.

This chain links TRBV9 with TRBJ2-1, with D possibly being TRBD2 (6 bases). Germline loops: CDR1 SGDLS, CDR2 YYNGEE. The CDR3 has 15 residues. Trimming cost V 4 bases and J 4 bases, with 15 bases left between them. CDR3 coding DNA: TGTGCCAGCAGCTCGGGACTGAGACTTTACAATGAGCAGTTCTTC. Its protein product is CASSSGLRLYNEQFF.

The chain joins TRBV28 to TRBJ1-5; D not resolved. This CDR3 comprises 12 residues. The germline CDR1 and CDR2 sequences are MDHEN and SYDVKM. Trimming removed 7 bases from V and 1 base from J, with 5 bases in between. CDR3 residues: CASTTSNQPQHF. The CDR3 region has the DNA TGTGCCAGCACTACGAGCAATCAGCCCCAGCATTTT.

This chain uses TRBV27 with TRBJ1-2; 8 positions match TRBD1. The germline V gene has CDR1 MNHEY and CDR2 SMNVEV (reference sequence). The ends lost 2 bases at V and 6 bases at J; junction bases unmatched: 2. The CDR3 has 13 amino acids. CDR3 nucleotide sequence: TGTGCCAGCAGTTTACTCAGGGGGCATGGCTACACCTTC. The encoded protein is CASSLLRGHGYTF.

The chain has TRBV19 and TRBJ1-1, with a tentative D call TRBD1 (5 bases). In germline, CDR1 is LNHDA, CDR2 SQIVND (reference sequence). The CDR3 runs 15 residues. Trimming pared 5 bases from V and 0 bases from J, leaving 13 bases between. The chain's CDR3 is CASSLTRQMNTEAFF. In DNA, the CDR3 is TGTGCCAGTAGTCTTACCCGACAGATGAACACTGAAGCTTTCTTT.

The V gene is TRBV7-9, the J gene TRBJ1-2; perhaps TRBD1 as D (6 bases). In germline, CDR1 is SEHNR, CDR2 FQNEAQ (reference sequence). The CDR3 runs 14 residues. The V gene lost 2 bases and the J gene lost 3 bases, with 10 bases spanning the gap. The CDR3 DNA is TGTGCCAGCAGCTTAAATGGGGGCGACTATGGCTACACCTTC. This encodes CASSLNGGDYGYTF. The full variable domain, rest sourced from reference TRBV7-9 and TRBJ1-2, is DTGVSQNPRHKITKRGQNVTFRCDPISEHNRLYWYRQTLGQGPEFLTYFQNEAQLEKSRLLSDRFSAERPKGSFSTLEIQRTEQGDSAMYLCASSLNGGDYGYTFGSGTRLTVV.

This chain joins TRBV11-1 and TRBJ2-5; TRBD1 matches at 8 bases. The CDR3 spans 11 residues. V lost 3 bases to trimming and J lost 10 bases; unmatched junction nucleotides: 1. Germline-derived CDR1 and CDR2 are SGHAT and FQDESV (reference sequence). The CDR3 DNA follows: TGTGCCAGCAGCTTGGGACAGGACCAGTACTTC. It encodes CASSLGQDQYF.

Details on this clone: Because the CDR3's place on the DNA is in doubt, the DNA is left out and the CDR3 is given as listed by TCRdb. CDR3 protein: CASSVGGDFGPGGYGYTF. The rearrangement joins TRBV9 to TRBJ1-2. From its first to its last residue, the CDR3 has 18 amino acids. CDR1 SGDLS and CDR2 YYNGEE come from the germline V gene.

V usage is TRBV5-6 and J usage is TRBJ2-2; no clear D gene. Trimming left V 1 base short and J 8 bases short, with 3 bases between. Germline V CDR1 and CDR2: SGHDT, YYEEEE. The CDR3 loop spans 11 amino acids. The DNA for the CDR3 is TGTGCCAGCAGCTTGCGGGGGGAGCTGTTTTTT. Amino acids: CASSLRGELFF.

The chain joins TRBV7-9 to TRBJ2-2, with 7 bases that match TRBD1. With 8 bases clipped from V and 3 bases from J, the junction kept 9 bases outside the gene matches. CDR3 length: 15 amino acids. The germline V gene encodes CDR1 SEHNR and CDR2 FQNEAQ (reference sequence). CDR3 loop: CASASGTAYTGELFF. The CDR3 DNA follows: TGTGCCAGCGCGTCGGGGACAGCATACACCGGGGAGCTGTTTTTT.

This chain links TRBV7-2 with TRBJ1-2; 11 nucleotides align to TRBD1. The J segment lost 4 bases and the V segment lost 5 bases, leaving 15 bases of the junction unmatched. CDR3 length equals 18 residues. Germline V CDR1 and CDR2: SGHTA, FQGNSA. CDR3 coding DNA: TGTGCCAGCAGCACAACCGGGACAGGGGGAATTCGGGCCTATGGCTACACCTTC. This codes for CASSTTGTGGIRAYGYTF.

The chain uses TRBV5-6 and TRBJ1-1; 9 nucleotides match TRBD1. After removal of 3 bases from V and 0 bases from J, the junction contained 15 bases not matched to a gene. There are 19 residues in the CDR3. Germline CDR1 SGHDT, CDR2 YYEEEE. The CDR3 DNA reads as TGTGCCAGCAGCTCCACTAGAGGGACAGGGTGGATAATGAACACTGAAGCTTTCTTT. It is translated as CASSSTRGTGWIMNTEAFF. The entire variable domain, with the rest obtained from reference TRBV5-6 and TRBJ1-1, is as follows: DAGVTQSPTHLIKTRGQQVTLRCSPKSGHDTVSWYQQALGQGPQFIFQYYEEEERQRGNFPDRFSGHQFPNYSSELNVNALLLGDSALYLCASSSTRGTGWIMNTEAFFGQGTRLTVV.

V is TRBV14 and J is TRBJ2-7; weak D call: TRBD1 (5 bases). V dropped 3 bases and J dropped 5 bases, with 14 bases sitting between them. This CDR3 has 14 residues. The germline V gene has CDR1 SGHDN and CDR2 FVKESK. This chain's CDR3 is CASSHDSPRDEQYF. The CDR3 DNA is TGTGCCAGCAGCCACGACAGTCCAAGGGACGAGCAGTACTTC.

The V call is TRBV12-3 or TRBV12-4, the J call TRBJ1-4; D is unresolved. The V and J ends lost 6 bases and 8 bases respectively, with 10 bases between them. The CDR3 covers 12 residues. Here the CDR3 reads CASSRSREKLFF. CDR3 DNA: TGTGCCAGCAGCCGGTCTCGCGAAAAACTGTTTTTT.

The gene calls are TRBV10-3 and TRBJ2-2; 7 nucleotides agree with TRBD1. Germline CDR1 and CDR2: ENHRY and SYGVKD. The CDR3 extends over 11 amino acids. The CDR3 reads CGTGGTGELFF. CDR3 sequence (DNA): TGTGGGACAGGAGGCACCGGGGAGCTGTTTTTT.

The V gene is TRBV5-1, the J gene TRBJ1-1, with D perhaps matching TRBD1 (5 bases). The V gene lost 1 base and the J gene lost 0 bases, with 22 bases spanning the gap. The CDR3 has 19 residues. Germline values: CDR1 SGHRS, CDR2 YFSETQ. The DNA for the CDR3 is TGCGCCAGCAGCTTGCGCGGGAAGGGGCTTTGGGGGATGAACACTGAAGCTTTCTTT. This codes for CASSLRGKGLWGMNTEAFF.

The chain links TRBV24-1 to TRBJ2-5, with D tentatively TRBD2 (5 bases). V lost 2 bases and J lost 5, with 11 bases in between. The germline gives CDR1 KGHDR, CDR2 SFDVKD. CDR3 length: 14 residues. CDR3 region: CATSDSSRGETQYF. The CDR3, as DNA: TGTGCCACCAGTGATTCATCCCGGGGTGAGACCCAGTACTTC.

The chain joins TRBV12-3 or TRBV12-4 to TRBJ1-2; maybe TRBD1 (5 bases). V was cut by 6 bases and J by 13 bases, with 15 bases left in between. The length of the CDR3 is 11 residues. As DNA, the CDR3 is TGTGCCAGCAGCTGGGGCTCCTCACCCACCTTC. This codes for CASSWGSSPTF.

The rearrangement uses TRBV7-3 and TRBJ1-1, with 11 bases fitting TRBD1. V trimming: 5 bases; J trimming: 5 bases; junction bases outside the gene matches: 7. The CDR3 consists of 15 residues. CDR1 and CDR2 (germline): SGHTA, FQGTGA. CDR3 protein: CASSPSGTGGTEAFF. The CDR3 DNA reads as TGTGCCAGCAGCCCGTCCGGGACAGGGGGAACTGAAGCTTTCTTT.

The rearrangement links TRBV27 to TRBJ2-7, with D tentatively TRBD1 (5 bases). Germline CDR1 MNHEY, CDR2 SMNVEV (reference sequence). The CDR3 is 14 residues long. Trimming cost V 3 bases and J 2 bases, with 11 bases left between them. CDR3 protein: CASSFTQGAYEQYF. CDR3 in DNA: TGTGCCAGCAGTTTTACACAAGGGGCCTACGAGCAGTACTTC.

V is TRBV6-5 and J is TRBJ2-7, with TRBD1 identical over 7 bases. CDR3 length: 15 residues. The germline gives CDR1 MNHEY, CDR2 SVGAGI. V was clipped by 6 bases and J by 1 base; unmatched bases: 9. The CDR3 DNA sequence: TGTGCCAGCAGAACACAGGACAGGCCGTCCTACGAGCAGTACTTC. This codes for CASRTQDRPSYEQYF.

This chain uses TRBV7-2 with TRBJ1-5; D may be TRBD1 (5 bases). Deletions cut 0 bases from V and 1 base from J, with 13 bases between. The CDR3 spans 17 residues. Germline CDR1 is SGHTA and CDR2 is FQGNSA. CDR3 protein: CASSLAQVYTSNQPQHF. In nucleotides, the CDR3 is TGTGCCAGCAGCTTAGCACAGGTTTATACCAGCAATCAGCCCCAGCATTTT.